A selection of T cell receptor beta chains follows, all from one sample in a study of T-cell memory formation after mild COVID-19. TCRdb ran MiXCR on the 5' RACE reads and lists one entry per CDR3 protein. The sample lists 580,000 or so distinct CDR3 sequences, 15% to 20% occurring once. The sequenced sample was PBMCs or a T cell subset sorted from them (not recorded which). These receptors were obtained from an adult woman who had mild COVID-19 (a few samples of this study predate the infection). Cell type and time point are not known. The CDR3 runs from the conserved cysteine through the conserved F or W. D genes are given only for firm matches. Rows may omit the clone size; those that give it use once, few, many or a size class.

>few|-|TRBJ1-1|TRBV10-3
CAIGRGRTEAFF
TGTGCCATCGGTAGGGGACGGACTGAAGCTTTCTTT
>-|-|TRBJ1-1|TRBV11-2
CASSLGRDLGGTEAFF
TGTGCCAGCAGCTTAGGGCGCGATCTTGGCGGTACTGAAGCTTTCTTT
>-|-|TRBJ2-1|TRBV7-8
CASSNPGHLSSYNEQFF
TGTGCCAGCAGCAATCCCGGACACCTGAGCTCCTACAATGAGCAGTTCTTC
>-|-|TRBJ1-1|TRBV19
CASSISYTGTEAFF
TGTGCCAGTAGTATATCGTATACAGGGACTGAAGCTTTCTTT
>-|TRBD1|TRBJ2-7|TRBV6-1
CASSESGTDYYEQYF
TGTGCCAGCAGTGAAAGTGGGACAGACTACTACGAGCAGTACTTC
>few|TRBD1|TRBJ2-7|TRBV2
CASSTRTGSYEQYF
TGTGCCAGCAGCACCCGGACAGGGTCCTACGAGCAGTACTTC
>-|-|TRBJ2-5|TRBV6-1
CASSETIAETQYF
TGTGCCAGCAGTGAAACGATCGCGGAGACCCAGTACTTC
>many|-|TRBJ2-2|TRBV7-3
CASSPIPATVGELFF
TGTGCCAGCAGCCCGATACCCGCAACAGTCGGGGAGCTGTTTTTT
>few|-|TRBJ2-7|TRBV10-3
CAISEVQSYEQYF
TGTGCCATCAGTGAGGTCCAATCCTACGAGCAGTACTTC
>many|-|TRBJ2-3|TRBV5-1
CASSLAPSDTQYF
TGCGCCAGCAGCTTGGCGCCCTCAGATACGCAGTATTTT
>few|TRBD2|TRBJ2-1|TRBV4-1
CASSQVAGENPADEQFF
TGCGCCAGCAGCCAAGTAGCGGGGGAAAACCCGGCGGATGAGCAGTTCTTC
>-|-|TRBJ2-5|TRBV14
CASSQQAESRFQETQYF
TGTGCCAGCAGCCAACAGGCTGAGTCCCGTTTCCAAGAGACCCAGTACTTC
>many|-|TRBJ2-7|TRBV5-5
CASSFWGREQYF
TGTGCCAGCAGCTTTTGGGGCCGCGAGCAGTACTTC
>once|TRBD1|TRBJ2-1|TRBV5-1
CASSQGVSYNEQFF
TGCGCCAGCAGCCAGGGGGTATCCTACAATGAGCAGTTCTTC
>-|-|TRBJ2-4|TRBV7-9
CASSAALEAKNIQYF
TGTGCCAGCAGCGCAGCACTGGAAGCCAAAAACATTCAGTACTTC
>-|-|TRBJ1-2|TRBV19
CASSIVSAADGYTF
TGTGCCAGTAGTATAGTTTCTGCTGCGGATGGCTACACCTTC
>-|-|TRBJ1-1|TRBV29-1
CSGSSNTEAFF
TGCAGCGGAAGCAGTAACACTGAAGCTTTCTTT
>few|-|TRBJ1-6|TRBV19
CASSTRPPGAPSSSSPLHF
TGTGCCAGTAGTACGCGTCCGCCCGGGGCCCCTTCGAGTTCTTCACCCCTCCACTTT
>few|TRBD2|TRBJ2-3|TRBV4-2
CASSRSGAENTDTQYF
TGTGCCAGCAGCCGTAGCGGGGCAGAGAACACAGATACGCAGTATTTT
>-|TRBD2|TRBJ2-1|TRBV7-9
CASSPVGAGALYNEQFF
TGTGCCAGCAGCCCTGTTGGGGCGGGAGCCTTGTACAATGAGCAGTTCTTC
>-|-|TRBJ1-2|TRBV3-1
CASSHNRRGGYTF
TGTGCCAGCAGCCACAACAGGAGGGGCGGCTACACCTTC
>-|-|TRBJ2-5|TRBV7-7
CASSFRVDSQETQYF
TGTGCCAGCAGCTTCCGAGTGGACTCACAAGAGACCCAGTACTTC
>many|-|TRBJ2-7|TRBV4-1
CASSQIGAQSDEQYF
TGCGCCAGCAGCCAAATTGGAGCGCAGTCGGACGAGCAGTACTTC
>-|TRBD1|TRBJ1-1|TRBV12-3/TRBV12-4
CASREQGRNTEAFF
TGTGCCAGCAGGGAACAGGGGCGGAACACTGAAGCTTTCTTT
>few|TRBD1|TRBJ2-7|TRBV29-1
CSVWRQGEYEQYF
TGCAGCGTTTGGCGACAGGGAGAATACGAGCAGTACTTC
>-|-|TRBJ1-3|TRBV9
CASSGSGVEPGNTIYF
TGTGCCAGCAGCGGGTCGGGAGTAGAGCCTGGAAACACCATATATTTT
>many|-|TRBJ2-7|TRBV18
CASSPSGNEQYF
TGTGCCAGCTCACCCTCCGGGAACGAGCAGTACTTC
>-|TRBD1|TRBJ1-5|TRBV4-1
CASSQSGTGVNQPQHF
TGCGCCAGCAGCCAATCCGGGACAGGAGTCAATCAGCCCCAGCATTTT
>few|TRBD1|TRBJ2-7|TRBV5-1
CASSLTVTGGNYEQYF
TGCGCCAGCAGCTTGACTGTTACAGGGGGGAATTACGAGCAGTACTTC
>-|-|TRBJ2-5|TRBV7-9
CASSLAVGPEETQYF
TGTGCCAGCAGCTTAGCGGTGGGGCCGGAAGAGACCCAGTACTTC
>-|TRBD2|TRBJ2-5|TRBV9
CASSPVMGGVQETQYF
TGTGCCAGCAGCCCAGTAATGGGGGGGGTTCAAGAGACCCAGTACTTC
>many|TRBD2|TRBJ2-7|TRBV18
CASSPSGRPPYEQYF
TGTGCCAGCTCACCGAGCGGGAGGCCGCCTTACGAGCAGTACTTC
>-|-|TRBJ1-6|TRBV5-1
CASSLGGRRNSPLHF
TGCGCCAGCAGCTTGGGTGGCCGGAGGAATTCACCCCTCCACTTT
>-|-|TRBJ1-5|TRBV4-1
CASSRLRDNNQPQHF
TGCGCCAGCAGCCGACTAAGGGATAACAATCAGCCCCAGCATTTT
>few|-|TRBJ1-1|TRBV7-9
CASSPLAGMNTEAFF
TGTGCCAGCAGCCCGCTGGCGGGGATGAACACTGAAGCTTTCTTT
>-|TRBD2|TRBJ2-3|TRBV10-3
CAISEDSSGAPVTQYF
TGTGCCATCAGTGAGGACTCTAGCGGGGCCCCCGTGACGCAGTATTTT
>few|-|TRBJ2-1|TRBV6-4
CASSDPFSPGRGEQFF
TGTGCCAGCAGTGACCCCTTTAGCCCAGGACGGGGTGAGCAGTTCTTC
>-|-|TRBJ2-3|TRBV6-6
CASGEWTDTQYF
TGTGCCAGCGGAGAGTGGACAGATACGCAGTATTTT
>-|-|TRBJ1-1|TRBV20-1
CSASAGRPNTEAFF
TGCAGTGCTAGTGCGGGGCGTCCGAACACTGAAGCTTTCTTT
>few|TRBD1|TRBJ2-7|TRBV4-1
CASSQGGTGPYEQYF
TGCGCCAGCAGCCAAGGAGGGACAGGCCCCTACGAGCAGTACTTC
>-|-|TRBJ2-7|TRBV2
CASSGTPREQYF
TGTGCCAGCAGTGGAACCCCCCGCGAGCAGTACTTC
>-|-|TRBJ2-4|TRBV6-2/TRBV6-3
CASSSGTQGPIAKNIQYF
TGTGCCAGCAGTTCCGGCACCCAGGGACCCATAGCCAAAAACATTCAGTACTTC
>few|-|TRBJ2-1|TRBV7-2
CASSFGGMNEQFF
TGTGCCAGCAGCTTCGGGGGTATGAATGAGCAGTTCTTC
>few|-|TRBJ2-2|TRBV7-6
CASSLGASGAGELFF
TGTGCCAGCAGCTTAGGGGCGTCGGGGGCCGGGGAGCTGTTTTTT
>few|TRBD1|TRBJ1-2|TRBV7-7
CASSLLWTGDNYGYTF
TGTGCTAGCAGCTTACTGTGGACAGGGGATAACTATGGCTACACCTTC
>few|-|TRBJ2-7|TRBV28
CASSRVNEQYF
TGTGCCAGCAGCCGTGTTAACGAGCAGTACTTC
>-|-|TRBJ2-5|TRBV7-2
CASSSPLSRVGETQYF
TGTGCCAGCAGCTCGCCCCTTTCCCGGGTAGGAGAGACCCAGTACTTC
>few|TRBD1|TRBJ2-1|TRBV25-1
CASSARDRGYGEQFF
TGTGCCAGCAGTGCCCGGGACAGGGGTTACGGTGAGCAGTTCTTC
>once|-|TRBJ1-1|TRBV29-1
CSGVQGNTEAFF
TGCAGCGGGGTACAGGGAAACACTGAAGCTTTCTTT
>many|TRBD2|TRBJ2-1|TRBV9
CASSAITSVLSYNEQFF
TGTGCCAGCAGCGCCATTACTAGCGTACTATCCTACAATGAGCAGTTCTTC
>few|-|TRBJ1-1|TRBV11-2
CASSLVWNTEAFF
TGTGCCAGCAGCTTAGTTTGGAACACTGAAGCTTTCTTT
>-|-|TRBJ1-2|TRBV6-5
CASSGAPSYGYTF
TGTGCCAGCAGCGGGGCCCCCAGTTATGGCTACACCTTC
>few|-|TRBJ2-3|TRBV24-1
CATSDPDPTADTQYF
TGTGCCACCAGTGACCCCGACCCGACGGCAGATACGCAGTATTTT
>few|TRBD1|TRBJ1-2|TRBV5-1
CASSHGPGQNYGYTF
TGCGCCAGCAGTCATGGTCCGGGACAGAACTATGGCTACACCTTC
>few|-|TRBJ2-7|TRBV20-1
CSARDLRGTYEQYF
TGCAGTGCTAGAGATCTTAGGGGTACCTACGAGCAGTACTTC
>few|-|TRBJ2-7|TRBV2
CASSLTPSYEQYF
TGTGCCAGCAGCCTGACTCCTTCCTACGAGCAGTACTTC
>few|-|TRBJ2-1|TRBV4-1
CASSHRDSNYNEQFF
TGCGCCAGCAGCCACCGGGACTCGAACTACAATGAGCAGTTCTTC